The source of this T cell receptor (beta chain) is a study of OX40 agonist ivuxolimab in advanced cancers. Regarding the study as a whole: Compared with CD4+, CD8+ T cells on average had more expanded clones. Some patients who did not respond also had low normalized T-cell clonal expansion.

This clone occurred once. The target antigen is unknown. Using immunoSEQ multiplex PCR, the repertoire was profiled, and TCRdb retains in-frame clones only, with some absent. The table lists about 79,000 clones, around 92% of them singletons. The sample consisted of CD4+ or CD8+ T cells sorted from blood, taken in a trial of the OX40 agonist ivuxolimab. The sequence came from an adult with an advanced solid tumor such as melanoma, head and neck, liver or kidney cancer.

CDR3: CASSPNYDRDYEQYF. The DNA for the CDR3 is TGTGCCAGCAGCCCGAACTACGACAGGGACTACGAGCAGTACTTC. The gene calls are TRBV7-2 and TRBJ2-7, with 7 bases aligning to TRBD1. CDR3 length equals 15 residues. V lost 5 bases and J lost 3; bases outside the gene matches: 10. Germline-derived CDR1 and CDR2 are SGHTA and FQGNSA.